This TCR beta chain was captured by sequencing in a study of OX40 agonist ivuxolimab in advanced cancers. Looking at the study overall: Three patients showed partial responses: one hepatocellular carcinoma and two cutaneous melanoma cases. Points from the study as a whole: More expanded clones were seen, on average, in CD8+ T cells than in CD4+. By week 6 at 0.1 to 3.0 mg/kg, blood CD4+ and CD8+ T cells had expanded clonally.

Repertoires were generated with immunoSEQ multiplex PCR, while TCRdb's copy carries only in-frame clones and drops some. The sample contains fewer than 70,000 clones, less than 95% of which appear only once. In regard to this clone: Its antigen is not identified.

V was pared by 2 bases and J by 7 bases, with 20 bases between. This CDR3 is built from 17 residues. Germline loops: CDR1 SGHDN, CDR2 FVKESK. Sequenced here: CD4+ or CD8+ T cells sorted from blood, sampled in a trial of the OX40 agonist ivuxolimab. This receptor was taken from an adult with an advanced solid tumor such as melanoma, head and neck, liver or kidney cancer. The V call is TRBV14, the J call TRBJ2-2; D possibly corresponds to TRBD2 (6 bases). In DNA form, the CDR3 reads TGTGCCAGCAGCCAACGCAAAGGAGGGCTTCGGAGCGGGGAGCTGTTTTTT. Protein: CASSQRKGGLRSGELFF.